Listed below are T cell receptor beta chains from one sample, sequenced in a study of blood T cell repertoires in COVID-19. The assay was immunoSEQ multiplex PCR, and TCRdb's table has in-frame clones only and misses some. The data show over 100,000 clones, 85% to 90% seen once. Input material: peripheral blood. The receptors originated from a man in his 60s with COVID-19, enrolled during active disease. The CDR3 runs from the conserved cysteine through the conserved F or W. The D gene is left open where the match is weak. Only part of the rows carry a size: once, few, many, or a class if the clone is expanded.

j_call,v_call,clone_size,d_call,cdr3_aa,cdr3_nt
TRBJ1-5,TRBV19,few,-,CASSLKGKDQPQHF,TGTGCCAGTAGTCTAAAGGGGAAAGATCAGCCCCAGCATTTT
TRBJ1-2,TRBV14,-,-,CASSQDITGYGYTF,TGTGCCAGCAGCCAAGATATAACAGGGTATGGCTACACCTTC
TRBJ2-7,TRBV7-2,-,TRBD2,CASSLALASGGYEQYF,TGTGCCAGCAGCTTAGCGTTGGCTAGCGGGGGGTACGAGCAGTACTTC
TRBJ2-1,TRBV30,-,-,CAWSSGIHNEQFF,TGTGCCTGGAGTTCGGGTATACACAATGAGCAGTTCTTC
TRBJ1-4,TRBV5-6,-,-,CASSLPNFHEKLFF,TGTGCCAGCAGCCTCCCCAACTTTCATGAAAAACTGTTTTTT
TRBJ1-2,TRBV30,-,TRBD1,CAWSDRGLGYTF,TGTGCCTGGAGTGACAGGGGGCTCGGCTACACCTTC
TRBJ2-1,TRBV23-1,many,-,CASSHQSWLLSYNEQFF,TGCGCCAGCAGTCACCAAAGTTGGCTCCTCTCCTACAATGAGCAGTTCTTC
TRBJ1-6,TRBV2,few,TRBD1,CASGTANSPLHF,TGTGCCAGCGGGACAGCGAATTCACCCCTCCACTTT
TRBJ2-7,TRBV28,-,TRBD1,CASCRTGNSYEQYF,TGTGCCAGCTGTCGGACAGGAAACTCCTACGAGCAGTACTTC
TRBJ1-1,TRBV29-1,-,-,CSVRHQNTEAFF,TGCAGCGTCAGACACCAGAACACTGAAGCTTTCTTT
TRBJ2-7,TRBV29-1,-,TRBD2,CSAAGGTYEQYF,TGCAGCGCTGCGGGGGGAACCTACGAGCAGTACTTC
TRBJ1-3,TRBV5-4,-,TRBD1,CASSSTGALWNTIYF,TGTGCCAGCAGCTCCACAGGGGCGCTTTGGAACACCATATATTTT
TRBJ2-4,TRBV10-3,-,-,CATLDLAKNIQYF,TGTGCCACCCTGGACTTAGCCAAAAACATTCAGTACTTC
TRBJ1-1,TRBV20-1,-,-,CSASPRRLMNTEAFF,TGCAGTGCTAGTCCCAGGCGTCTGATGAACACTGAAGCTTTCTTT
TRBJ1-4,TRBV5-8,-,TRBD1,CASSLFLDRGSGEKLFF,TGTGCCAGCAGCTTGTTCTTGGACAGGGGCAGCGGTGAAAAACTGTTTTTT
TRBJ1-5,TRBV2,few,TRBD1,CASSRDSSYNQPQHF,TGTGCCAGCAGTCGGGACAGCTCCTACAATCAGCCCCAGCATTTT
TRBJ2-7,TRBV7-2,-,TRBD1,CASRGQGVSYEQYF,TGTGCCAGCAGGGGACAGGGGGTCTCCTACGAGCAGTACTTC
TRBJ2-1,TRBV5-1,-,-,CASRRGVPSYNEQFF,TGCGCCAGCAGACGCGGGGTTCCCTCCTACAATGAGCAGTTCTTC
TRBJ1-2,TRBV29-1,-,-,CSVVPNRRGLGYGYTF,TGCAGCGTTGTCCCAAACCGCCGGGGGTTAGGCTATGGCTACACCTTC
TRBJ1-2,TRBV6-5,-,-,CASCPGASNYGYTF,TGTGCCAGCTGTCCAGGGGCATCTAACTATGGCTACACCTTC
TRBJ1-1,TRBV27,-,TRBD1,CASSSRTGMNTEAFF,TGTGCCAGCAGTTCACGGACAGGCATGAACACTGAAGCTTTCTTT
TRBJ2-6,TRBV28,once,-,CASSPGTGSGANVLTF,TGTGCCAGCAGTCCCGGAACAGGCTCCGGGGCCAACGTCCTGACTTTC
TRBJ2-3,TRBV30,-,TRBD1,CAWTKGQDTDTQYF,TGTGCCTGGACTAAGGGACAGGACACAGATACGCAGTATTTT
TRBJ1-6,TRBV28,-,TRBD1,CASSTQGQANNSPLHF,TGTGCCAGCAGCACCCAGGGACAGGCAAATAATTCACCCCTCCACTTT
TRBJ1-4,TRBV5-1,-,-,CASRRGAGEKLFF,TGCGCCAGCAGGCGGGGGGCAGGTGAAAAACTGTTTTTT
TRBJ1-6,TRBV6-5,-,TRBD1,CASSYSTGTDNSPLHF,TGTGCCAGCAGTTACTCTACAGGGACAGATAATTCACCCCTCCACTTT
TRBJ1-1,TRBV5-4,-,-,CASSRPGANTEAFF,TGTGCCAGCAGCCGCCCAGGGGCGAACACTGAAGCTTTCTTT
TRBJ1-3,TRBV9,-,-,CASSSQRGGNTIYF,TGTGCCAGCAGCTCCCAGCGTGGAGGAAACACCATATATTTT
TRBJ2-3,TRBV6-5,-,TRBD2,CASSYGTSGTDTQYF,TGTGCCAGCAGTTACGGGACTAGTGGTACGGATACGCAGTATTTT
TRBJ1-2,TRBV5-1,-,TRBD1,CASSRTGTGGIANYGYTF,TGCGCCAGCAGCAGAACCGGGACAGGGGGCATAGCTAACTATGGCTACACCTTC
TRBJ1-5,TRBV6-5,-,TRBD1,CASSREGGRAGPQHF,TGTGCCAGCAGTCGGGAAGGGGGCAGGGCTGGGCCCCAGCATTTT
TRBJ2-7,TRBV14,-,-,CASSQRQATYEQYF,TGTGCCAGCAGCCAAAGACAGGCCACCTACGAGCAGTACTTC
TRBJ2-3,TRBV12-3/TRBV12-4,-,-,CASSFTGTQYF,TGTGCCAGCAGTTTTACGGGGACGCAGTATTTT
TRBJ2-3,TRBV28,-,-,CASSRDMGTDTQYF,TGTGCCAGCAGCCGGGACATGGGAACAGATACGCAGTATTTT
TRBJ1-1,TRBV5-8,few,-,CASSLMTVAAFF,TGTGCCAGCAGCTTGATGACAGTAGCTGCTTTCTTT
TRBJ2-1,TRBV19,-,-,CASSWGQGQFF,TGTGCCAGTAGTTGGGGGCAAGGGCAGTTCTTC
TRBJ1-4,TRBV5-1,-,-,CASSFQGTEKLFF,TGCGCCAGCAGCTTTCAGGGGACTGAAAAACTGTTTTTT
TRBJ1-1,TRBV7-2,-,-,CASIPGRAVNTEAFF,TGTGCCAGCATCCCCGGGAGGGCCGTGAACACTGAAGCTTTCTTT
TRBJ1-1,TRBV7-2,-,-,CASSQSWGRSTEAFF,TGTGCCAGCAGTCAATCTTGGGGGCGCAGCACTGAAGCTTTCTTT
TRBJ2-3,TRBV7-2,-,TRBD2,CASSLEAGGTDTQYF,TGTGCCAGCAGCTTAGAAGCGGGGGGCACAGATACGCAGTATTTT